Detailed here is one TCR beta chain. This specimen belongs to a study of blood T cell repertoires in COVID-19. Study overall: The United States, Italy and Spain provided the acute and convalescent COVID-19 samples. PBMCs, B-cell-depleted T cells, or T cells provided the cDNA or gDNA that made up the material.

The CDR3 is 12 amino acids. The V gene lost 2 bases and the J gene lost 4 bases, with 5 bases spanning the gap. CDR1 and CDR2 (germline): SGHNT, YENEEA. Source study methods: Counts of nucleated cells, estimated from reference gene primer amplification, were obtained. Assay used: immunoSEQ multiplex PCR; TCRdb lists only in-frame clones, some missing. The V and J calls and clone size come from that table; D and trimming were worked out from the DNA. The sample contains nearly 350,000 clones, about 93% of which appear only once. The sequenced material came from peripheral blood. The chain couples TRBV11-3 to TRBJ1-2; unclear D gene. The receptor's source is a woman in her late teens or twenties who had recovered from COVID-19. CDR3 region: CASSLSGYGYTF. CDR3 DNA sequence: TGTGCCAGCAGCTTAAGCGGCTATGGCTACACCTTC.